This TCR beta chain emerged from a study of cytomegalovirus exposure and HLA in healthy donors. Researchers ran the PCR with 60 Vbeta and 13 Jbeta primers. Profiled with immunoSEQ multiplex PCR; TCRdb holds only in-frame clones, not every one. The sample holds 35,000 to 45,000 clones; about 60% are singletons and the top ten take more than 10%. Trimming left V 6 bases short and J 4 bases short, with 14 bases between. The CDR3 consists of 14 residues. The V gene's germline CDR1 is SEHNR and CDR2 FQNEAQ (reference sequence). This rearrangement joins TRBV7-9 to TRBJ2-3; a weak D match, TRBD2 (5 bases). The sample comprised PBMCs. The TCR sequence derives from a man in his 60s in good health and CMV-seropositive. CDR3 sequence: CASSSLVGADTQYF. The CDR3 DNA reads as TGTGCCAGCAGTTCACTAGTTGGCGCAGATACGCAGTATTTT.